The following is a TCR beta chain sequence with its context. The antigen remains unidentified. The CDR3 consists of 11 residues. Germline lookup yields CDR1 MNHEY and CDR2 SVGAGI. Trimming took off 7 bases at V and 7 bases at J, with 8 bases between the two ends. This entry belongs to a study of cytomegalovirus exposure and HLA in healthy donors. The study, taken as a whole, reports: For most TCR sequences rarity was the rule, although some public TCRs occurred in many donors. The study listed 150 to 200 cytomegalovirus-associated TCR beta chains.

The data were produced by immunoSEQ multiplex PCR, yet TCRdb's version contains in-frame clones alone and is incomplete. The table records about 73,000 clones, roughly 95% of them present only once. The specimen was PBMCs. This TCR derives from a man between 18 and 35 years old in good health and CMV-seronegative. The chain uses TRBV6-5 and TRBJ2-1; the D gene is possibly TRBD1 (5 bases). CDR3: CASTQGNEQFF. As DNA, the CDR3 is TGTGCCAGCACTCAGGGTAATGAGCAGTTCTTC.